This TCR beta chain emerged from a study of blood T cell repertoires in COVID-19. About the study: COVID-19 samples from acute and convalescent phases originated in the United States, Italy and Spain. The cDNA or gDNA used as material had been derived from T cells, B-cell-depleted T cells, or PBMCs.

Deletions cut 0 bases from V and 2 bases from J, with 12 bases between. From germline, CDR1 is SGDLS and CDR2 YYNGEE. The CDR3 length is 15 residues. As originally analysed: Reference gene primer amplification gave estimated nucleated cell counts. The assay was immunoSEQ multiplex PCR, and TCRdb's table has in-frame clones only and misses some. For V, J and clone size, that table is used; D and trimming come from the DNA. The sample consists of under 200,000 clones, around nine tenths of them appearing once. The chain employs TRBV9 and TRBJ2-7; D is uncertain. This clonotype was obtained from a man between 65 and 85 years old with acute or convalescent COVID-19. Sequencing was performed on peripheral blood. Here the CDR3 DNA reads TGTGCCAGCAGCGTAGGACCTGGGCCAGCCTACGAGCAGTACTTC. Protein sequence: CASSVGPGPAYEQYF.